This T cell receptor (beta chain) was identified in a study of T-cell reconstitution after alpha-beta-depleted transplantation in children. Study results and limitations: Where alpha-beta T cells came from about two months after transplant was reportedly several hundred expanded graft clones. Surviving recipient T cells and thymic progenitors underlay high day-60 TCRbeta diversity in some patients. Diversity and T-cell counts at one year after transplant derived mostly from new T cells.

Looked up from germline, CDR1 is LGHNA and CDR2 is YNFKEQ. V shed 4 bases and J 5 bases; nucleotides not matched to a gene: 5. This CDR3 spans 15 amino acids. Molecular barcoding with unique molecular identifiers was used for the TCRbeta library. TCRdb reprocessed the PCR reads with MiXCR, giving one entry per CDR3 protein. The sample contains about 540,000 distinct CDR3 sequences, about a quarter of which appear only once. Of note for this clonotype: No antigen is known for it.

The sequencing here drew on PBMCs, taken before TCRalphabeta/CD19-depleted stem cell transplant. The rearrangement joins TRBV4-2 to TRBJ2-7, with 13 bases fitting TRBD2. The sequence derives from a boy less than two years old with Wiskott-Aldrich syndrome, due to receive a stem cell transplant. CDR3 loop: CASSPTLAGGNEQYF. Written as DNA, the CDR3 is TGTGCCAGCAGCCCAACACTAGCGGGAGGGAACGAGCAGTACTTC.